This T cell receptor beta chain comes out of a study of blood T cells in healthy people across ages. Per sample, a minimum of 6 million PBMCs were isolated. It was with a sample-barcoded 5' primer and a J-beta primer mix that a second PCR of roughly 6 to 11 cycles was run. A single record per CDR3 protein comes from TCRdb applying MiXCR to the 5' RACE reads. The table records around 500,000 distinct CDR3 sequences, about 28% of them present only once. Germline V CDR1 and CDR2: SEHNR, FQNEAQ (reference sequence). V was trimmed by 3 bases and J by 5 bases, leaving 8 bases between them. The CDR3 length is 14 residues. This sample also appeared in a second study, on T cells of mothers and their children.

This clonotype was obtained from a boy aged 2-15 years in good health. The specimen sequenced was blood. V usage is TRBV7-9 and J usage is TRBJ2-6; TRBD2 is a possible D gene (5 bases). For the CDR3, the DNA is TGTGCCAGCAGCTTTGGGGAGAGGGCCAACGTCCTGACTTTC. Translated: CASSFGERANVLTF.